These 14 T cell receptor beta chains were all obtained from the same sample, sequenced in a study of shared clonotypes between healthy human individuals. This table comes from immunoSEQ multiplex PCR, and its TCRdb copy is limited to in-frame clones, with some not included. The data show approximately 2,300,000 clones, about 90% seen once. Sequencing was done on a sample of naive CD4+ T cells from PBMCs. The subset: CD45RA+ positively selected. The receptors stem from a man in his late teens or twenties in good health. Some clones in this sample may be carry-over from other donors' samples.

The chain is built from TRBV18 and TRBJ2-3; TRBD2 is a possible D gene (6 bases). Germline V gene data show CDR1 as KGHSH and CDR2 as LQKENI. The V end was cut by 5 bases, the J end by 0 bases, with 12 bases between. This CDR3 is built from 15 residues. The CDR3 nucleotides read TGTGCCAGCTCAGGGGACTTCTCAAGCACAGATACGCAGTATTTT. It codes for CASSGDFSSTDTQYF.

The chain links TRBV6-6 to TRBJ2-1; TRBD1 might be the D (5 bases). V was cut by 6 bases and J by 8 bases, with 14 bases left in between. Germline V gene sequence: CDR1 MNHNY, CDR2 SVGAGI (reference sequence). This CDR3 is built from 13 residues. The CDR3 here is CASRGLVVYEQFF. CDR3 DNA sequence: TGTGCCAGCAGGGGGCTCGTAGTCTATGAGCAGTTCTTC.

CDR3 region: CASSLEREGGELFF. In nucleotides, the CDR3 is TGTGCCAGCAGTTTGGAACGGGAGGGCGGGGAGCTGTTTTTT. V and J are TRBV28 and TRBJ2-2; 8 bases agree with TRBD2. CDR1 MDHEN and CDR2 SYDVKM come from the germline V gene. V lost 3 bases and J lost 7; bases outside the gene matches: 4. This CDR3 region has 14 residues.

The chain uses TRBV4-1 and TRBJ2-1; 9 bases are shared with TRBD2. The J segment lost 4 bases and the V segment lost 1 base, leaving 2 bases of the junction unmatched. The length of the CDR3 is 15 residues. Germline CDR1 reads MGHRA; CDR2 reads YSYEKL. The CDR3 bases are TGCGCCAGCAGCCAAGGGACTAGCGTGTACAATGAGCAGTTCTTC. Translating it yields CASSQGTSVYNEQFF.

The rearrangement links TRBV18 to TRBJ2-7, with D perhaps matching TRBD2 (6 bases). The CDR3 is 17 amino acids. Looked up from germline, CDR1 is KGHSH and CDR2 is LQKENI. The ends were cut back, 1 base at V and 2 bases at J, with 18 bases in the middle. As DNA, the CDR3 is TGTGCCAGCTCACCACTTACTAGCTTTGTGGGGCCCTACGAGCAGTACTTC. Its translation is CASSPLTSFVGPYEQYF.

This rearrangement joins TRBV20-1 to TRBJ2-5; D not certain. The germline V gene has CDR1 DFQATT and CDR2 SNEGSKA (reference sequence). V lost 7 bases to trimming and J lost 7 bases, with 13 bases between them. This CDR3 comprises 11 residues. CDR3 DNA sequence: TGCAGTGGGGTGGTTCCCTCGACCCAGTACTTC. Residues: CSGVVPSTQYF.

The chain is built from TRBV15 and TRBJ2-7, with 13 nucleotides matching TRBD2. This CDR3 has 15 amino acids. V lost 2 bases, J lost 7 bases, and 5 bases stayed unmatched. Germline V lookup: CDR1 LNHNV, CDR2 YYDKDF (reference sequence). The CDR3 protein is CATSRTPGLAGEQYF. In DNA form, the CDR3 reads TGTGCCACCAGCAGAACACCGGGACTAGCGGGAGAGCAGTACTTC.

The chain uses TRBV19 and TRBJ1-4; no clear D. The germline V and J ends were trimmed by 4 bases and 0 bases, with 9 bases remaining between them. CDR1 and CDR2 from the germline V gene are LNHDA and SQIVND (reference sequence). The length of the CDR3 is 15 residues. In DNA, the CDR3 is TGTGCCAGTAGTACCTTGGACGCAACTAATGAAAAACTGTTTTTT. This gives the protein CASSTLDATNEKLFF.

This rearrangement joins TRBV4-1 to TRBJ2-5; tentative D call: TRBD2 (5 bases). This CDR3 is 19 amino acids long. CDR1 and CDR2 (germline): MGHRA, YSYEKL. V lost 0 bases and J lost 2, with 22 bases in between. The CDR3 region is CASSQDQFPTRRGQETQYF. The CDR3 region has the DNA TGCGCCAGCAGCCAAGATCAATTCCCCACTAGACGGGGTCAAGAGACCCAGTACTTC.

This chain joins TRBV6-1 and TRBJ2-7, with TRBD1 identical over 10 bases. Germline V gene lookup returns CDR1 MNHNS and CDR2 SASEGT. The CDR3 runs 13 residues. The junction had 4 bases not matched to a gene; V was cut back by 6 bases and J by 5 bases. DNA of the CDR3: TGTGCCAGCAGGGGGACAGGGGCCCACGAGCAGTACTTC. Translating gives CASRGTGAHEQYF.

V usage is TRBV27 and J usage is TRBJ2-1, with a tentative D call TRBD2 (6 bases). Germline CDR1 and CDR2: MNHEY and SMNVEV (reference sequence). The CDR3 spans 15 residues. Trimming shortened V by 8 bases and J by 0 bases, and 14 bases separated the two germline ends. The CDR3 sequence is CASGGLRSSYNEQFF. CDR3 DNA: TGTGCCAGCGGGGGACTTCGAAGCTCCTACAATGAGCAGTTCTTC.

V is TRBV5-1 and J is TRBJ2-1; 11 positions match TRBD2. The J segment lost 10 bases and the V segment lost 6 bases, leaving 15 bases of the junction unmatched. This CDR3 is built from 16 residues. The germline gives CDR1 SGHRS, CDR2 YFSETQ. The CDR3 region has the DNA TGCGCCAGCAACCCACTAGCGGGAGTAAGCGGAGGAGAGCAGTTCTTC. Amino acid sequence: CASNPLAGVSGGEQFF.

Notes on this clone: Other DNA sequences of this sample code for an identical CDR3. The chain couples TRBV28 to TRBJ2-2; D is perhaps TRBD1 (6 bases). CDR1 MDHEN and CDR2 SYDVKM come from the germline V gene. The CDR3 extends over 15 amino acids. Trimming pared 3 bases from V and 2 bases from J, leaving 10 bases between. The CDR3 nucleotides read TGTGCCAGCAGTTTCCGGACAGCAAACACCGGGGAGCTGTTTTTT. Protein sequence: CASSFRTANTGELFF. Using reference TRBV28 and TRBJ2-2 for the parts outside the CDR3, the full variable domain is DVKVTQSSRYLVKRTGEKVFLECVQDMDHENMFWYRQDPGLGLRLIYFSYDVKMKEKGDIPEGYSVSREKKERFSLILESASTNQTSMYLCASSFRTANTGELFFGEGSRLTVL.

The J gene is TRBJ1-2, the V gene TRBV9; no clear D gene. There are 15 residues in the CDR3. CDR1 is SGDLS and CDR2 is YYNGEE in the germline V gene. Trimming removed 0 bases from V and 1 base from J, with 10 bases in between. CDR3 in amino acids: CASSVALGVNYGYTF. The DNA of the CDR3 is TGTGCCAGCAGCGTAGCGCTAGGTGTTAACTATGGCTACACCTTC. The full variable domain, rest sourced from reference TRBV9 and TRBJ1-2, is DSGVTQTPKHLITATGQRVTLRCSPRSGDLSVYWYQQSLDQGLQFLIQYYNGEERAKGNILERFSAQQFPDLHSELNLSSLELGDSALYFCASSVALGVNYGYTFGSGTRLTVV.